Listed below are T cell receptor beta chains from one sample, sequenced in a study of blood T cell repertoires in COVID-19. Some clones are missing from TCRdb's copy, which holds only in-frame ones; the method was immunoSEQ multiplex PCR. The sample gives under 200,000 clones, around 80% of which show up once; 15% to 20% is in the top ten. Sequenced: peripheral blood. Receptor source: a woman in her sixties or seventies who had recovered from COVID-19. The CDR3 runs from the conserved cysteine through the conserved F or W. The D gene is left open where the match is weak. The size of a clone is reported for some rows only, either as once, few or many, or as a class for expanded clones.

>-|TRBJ1-1|-|TRBV6-5
CASRRGNTEAFF
TGTGCCAGCAGACGGGGGAACACTGAAGCTTTCTTT
>-|TRBJ1-2|-|TRBV20-1
CSASGGGGNYGYTF
TGCAGTGCCAGTGGGGGGGGTGGAAACTATGGCTACACCTTC
>-|TRBJ2-1|once|TRBV7-9
CASRTRFRSSYNEQFF
TGTGCCAGCAGAACTAGATTTAGGAGCTCCTACAATGAGCAGTTCTTC
>-|TRBJ1-5|-|TRBV9
CASSVGDNNQPQHF
TGTGCCAGCAGCGTAGGGGACAACAATCAGCCCCAGCATTTT
>TRBD2|TRBJ2-1|-|TRBV5-4
CASSATPGTSGWNEQFF
TGTGCCAGCAGCGCGACCCCCGGGACTAGCGGCTGGAATGAGCAGTTCTTC
>TRBD2|TRBJ2-7|few|TRBV7-2
CASSLRPPTSGRDYEQYF
TGTGCCAGCAGCTTACGCCCCCCGACTAGCGGGAGGGACTACGAGCAGTACTTC
>TRBD1|TRBJ1-4|-|TRBV28
CARGVKTPGAGGKLFF
TGTGCCAGAGGGGTCAAAACACCAGGGGCAGGGGGAAAACTGTTTTTT
>-|TRBJ2-2|-|TRBV3-1/TRBV3-2
CASSPTGGVLTGELFF
TGTGCCAGCAGCCCCACAGGGGGGGTTTTAACCGGGGAGCTGTTTTTT
>-|TRBJ1-2|-|TRBV19
CASRMGRSYGYTF
TGTGCCAGTAGAATGGGGCGGAGCTATGGCTACACCTTC
>-|TRBJ1-3|once|TRBV7-2
CASSLAPRRASGNTIYF
TGTGCCAGCAGCTTAGCCCCTCGCAGGGCCTCTGGAAACACCATATATTTT
>-|TRBJ1-3|-|TRBV5-1
CASSLANSGNTIYF
TGCGCCAGCAGCTTGGCCAACTCTGGAAACACCATATATTTT
>TRBD1|TRBJ1-2|-|TRBV10-3
CATKDRDYGYTF
TGTGCCACCAAGGACAGGGACTATGGCTACACCTTC
>-|TRBJ1-4|-|TRBV19
CASSMTRGEKLFF
TGTGCCAGTAGTATGACCCGGGGTGAAAAACTGTTTTTT
>TRBD2|TRBJ2-5|-|TRBV3-1/TRBV3-2
CASTTSGGRETQYF
TGTGCCAGCACCACCTCGGGGGGAAGGGAGACCCAGTACTTC
>TRBD2|TRBJ2-1|-|TRBV9
CASSVGTSGQNEQFF
TGTGCCAGCAGCGTAGGGACTAGCGGACAAAATGAGCAGTTCTTC
>TRBD2|TRBJ2-1|many|TRBV18
CASSPREGEQFF
TGTGCCAGCTCACCCCGGGAGGGTGAGCAGTTCTTC
>-|TRBJ1-2|-|TRBV6-5
CASSQNPGGRDGYTF
TGTGCCAGCAGTCAAAACCCGGGAGGGAGGGATGGCTACACCTTC
>-|TRBJ2-1|-|TRBV5-5
CASSLASRPMYNEQFF
TGTGCCAGCAGCTTGGCCTCGAGGCCGATGTACAATGAGCAGTTCTTC
>TRBD2|TRBJ2-1|-|TRBV6-4
CASSHLAVGHNEQFF
TGTGCCAGCAGCCATCTAGCGGTCGGACACAATGAGCAGTTCTTC
>-|TRBJ2-7|few|TRBV30
CAWSVLGSSSYEQYF
TGTGCCTGGAGTGTGCTGGGGAGCAGCTCCTACGAGCAGTACTTC
>TRBD2|TRBJ2-1|-|TRBV20-1
CSAITSGRQFF
TGCAGTGCCATTACTAGCGGGCGGCAGTTCTTC
>TRBD2|TRBJ2-1|-|TRBV19
CASSAWVAGGPGNEQFF
TGTGCCAGTAGTGCCTGGGTAGCGGGAGGGCCGGGAAATGAGCAGTTCTTC
>-|TRBJ1-1|once|TRBV4-3
CASSQEPPPGGTEAFF
TGCGCCAGCAGCCAAGAACCCCCCCCGGGAGGCACTGAAGCTTTCTTT
>-|TRBJ2-3|-|TRBV7-2
CASTPGGSTDTQYF
TGTGCCAGCACCCCCGGGGGTTCCACAGATACGCAGTATTTT
>-|TRBJ2-5|-|TRBV13
CASSAPAGTQYF
TGTGCCAGCAGCGCCCCGGCGGGGACCCAGTACTTC
>-|TRBJ2-1|-|TRBV9
CASSPRGSSYNEQFF
TGTGCCAGCAGCCCCCGGGGTAGCAGCTACAATGAGCAGTTCTTC
>TRBD1|TRBJ2-3|-|TRBV5-1
CASSLGTGLWDTQYF
TGCGCCAGCAGCCTGGGGACAGGCTTATGGGATACGCAGTATTTT
>TRBD2|TRBJ2-3|-|TRBV7-3
CASSPLGSGGGTQYF
TGTGCCAGCAGCCCCCTAGGCAGCGGGGGAGGTACGCAGTATTTT
>-|TRBJ2-1|-|TRBV19
CASSIEGATGGNEQFF
TGTGCCAGTAGTATAGAGGGGGCGACGGGGGGAAATGAGCAGTTCTTC
>TRBD1|TRBJ1-4|few|TRBV6-5
CASSQGTGGHEKLFF
TGTGCCAGCAGCCAAGGGACAGGGGGACATGAAAAACTGTTTTTT
>TRBD1|TRBJ1-2|-|TRBV5-6
CASSLVGGSYGYTF
TGTGCCAGCAGCTTGGTAGGGGGCAGCTATGGCTACACCTTC
>-|TRBJ2-7|-|TRBV3-1/TRBV3-2
CASSRHKGAYEQYF
TGTGCCAGCAGCCGACACAAGGGGGCCTACGAGCAGTACTTC
>TRBD2|TRBJ2-7|-|TRBV30
CAWKRGTSAHEQYF
TGTGCCTGGAAGAGGGGGACTAGCGCCCACGAGCAGTACTTC
>TRBD1|TRBJ1-5|-|TRBV28
CASRQGGSNQPQHF
TGTGCCAGCCGACAGGGGGGAAGCAATCAGCCCCAGCATTTT
>TRBD2|TRBJ2-3|-|TRBV6-6
CASSYLAGGYTDTQYF
TGTGCCAGCAGTTACCTAGCGGGAGGGTACACAGATACGCAGTATTTT
>-|TRBJ1-6|-|TRBV6-5
CASTQSWAPVF
TGTGCCAGCACCCAATCGTGGGCCCCAGTTTTT
>-|TRBJ2-2|-|TRBV28
CASSLPEGVGELFF
TGTGCCAGCAGTTTACCCGAGGGGGTCGGGGAGCTGTTTTTT
>-|TRBJ2-7|once|TRBV4-2
CASSGFFGSSYEQYF
TGTGCCAGCAGCGGGTTCTTCGGGAGCTCCTACGAGCAGTACTTC
>-|TRBJ2-2|once|TRBV5-4
CASSFGTRGGELFF
TGTGCCAGCAGCTTTGGCACACGGGGCGGGGAGCTGTTTTTT
>-|TRBJ1-4|-|TRBV5-1
CASSHAPEGEKLFF
TGCGCCAGCAGCCATGCCCCCGAGGGTGAAAAACTGTTTTTT
>TRBD1|TRBJ1-5|-|TRBV16
CASSQGQGQPQHF
TGTGCCAGCAGCCAGGGACAGGGGCAGCCCCAGCATTTT
>-|TRBJ1-2|-|TRBV30
CAGARGGRNGYTF
TGTGCCGGGGCCCGGGGGGGACGAAATGGCTACACCTTC
>-|TRBJ2-1|-|TRBV3-1/TRBV3-2
CASQRTSSYNEQFF
TGTGCCAGCCAGCGGACGAGCTCCTACAATGAGCAGTTCTTC
>-|TRBJ2-7|-|TRBV5-1
CASSPPAYEQYF
TGCGCCAGCAGCCCCCCTGCCTACGAGCAGTACTTC
>-|TRBJ1-2|-|TRBV15
CATSRERQSYGYTF
TGTGCCACCAGCAGAGAGAGGCAGTCCTATGGCTACACCTTC
>TRBD2|TRBJ2-7|-|TRBV5-1
CASSPPGLTEQYF
TGCGCCAGCAGCCCCCCGGGACTAACGGAGCAGTACTTC
>-|TRBJ1-1|-|TRBV5-4
CASSLAGGNTEAFF
TGTGCCAGCAGCTTGGCCGGGGGAAACACTGAAGCTTTCTTT
>-|TRBJ2-7|-|TRBV21-1
CASSKVSSASSYEQYF
TGTGCCAGCAGCAAAGTTTCTAGCGCAAGCTCCTACGAGCAGTACTTC
>-|TRBJ2-7|-|TRBV5-5
CASSYTVGSYEQYF
TGTGCCAGCAGCTACACAGTTGGGTCCTACGAGCAGTACTTC